This TCR beta chain was captured by sequencing in a study of identical twins. TCRdb passed the 5' RACE reads through MiXCR, listing each CDR3 protein once. The data hold around 550,000 distinct CDR3 sequences, with about 16% observed a single time. This clonotype was seen repeatedly, ten times or more. No antigen is known for it. Study results and limitations: The authors drew conclusions from cross-sectional statistical analysis rather than following the same donors. Beta out-of-frame sequences displayed a weaker excess of sharing between twins. Cord blood's abundant beta clonotypes had fewer insertions, unlike memory repertoires.

CDR1 is SGHTA, CDR2 FQGNSA, per germline. V was cut by 5 bases and J by 5 bases, with 12 bases left in between. The CDR3 is 13 residues long. These data also featured in a second study, about yellow fever vaccine responses in identical twins.

The sequenced material came from CD4+ T cells sorted from blood. The gene calls are TRBV7-2 and TRBJ1-1; D uncertain. The sequence was collected from a woman in her late teens or twenties in good health. As DNA, the CDR3 is TGTGCCAGCAGCCCCAACGTCGGGACTGAAGCTTTCTTT. It encodes CASSPNVGTEAFF.